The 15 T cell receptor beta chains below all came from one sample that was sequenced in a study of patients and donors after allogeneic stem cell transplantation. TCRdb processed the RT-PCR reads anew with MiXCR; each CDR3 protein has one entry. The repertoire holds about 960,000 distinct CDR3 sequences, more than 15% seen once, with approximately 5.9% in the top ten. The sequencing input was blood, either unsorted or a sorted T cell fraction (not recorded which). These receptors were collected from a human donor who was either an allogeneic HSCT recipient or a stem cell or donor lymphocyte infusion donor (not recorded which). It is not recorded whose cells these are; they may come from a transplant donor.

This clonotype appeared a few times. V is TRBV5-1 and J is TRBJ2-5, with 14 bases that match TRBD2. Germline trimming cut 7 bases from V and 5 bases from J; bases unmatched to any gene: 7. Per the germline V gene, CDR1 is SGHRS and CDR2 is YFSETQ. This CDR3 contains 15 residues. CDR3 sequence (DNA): TGCGCCAGCGGACGACTAGCGGGGGGGCCGGAGACCCAGTACTTC. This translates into CASGRLAGGPETQYF.

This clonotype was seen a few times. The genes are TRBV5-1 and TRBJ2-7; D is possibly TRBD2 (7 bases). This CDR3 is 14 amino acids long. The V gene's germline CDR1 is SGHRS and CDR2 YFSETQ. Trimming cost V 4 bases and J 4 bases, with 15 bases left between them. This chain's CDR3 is CASSSGDKAYEQYF. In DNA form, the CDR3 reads TGCGCCAGCAGCAGCGGGGACAAGGCTTACGAGCAGTACTTC.

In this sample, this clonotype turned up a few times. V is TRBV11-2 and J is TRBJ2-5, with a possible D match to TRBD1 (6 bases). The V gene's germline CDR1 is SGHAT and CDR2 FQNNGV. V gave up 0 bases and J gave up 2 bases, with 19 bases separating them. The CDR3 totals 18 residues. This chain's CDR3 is CASSLDKGITGKQETQYF. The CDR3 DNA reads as TGTGCCAGCAGCTTAGACAAGGGCATTACAGGGAAACAAGAGACCCAGTACTTC.

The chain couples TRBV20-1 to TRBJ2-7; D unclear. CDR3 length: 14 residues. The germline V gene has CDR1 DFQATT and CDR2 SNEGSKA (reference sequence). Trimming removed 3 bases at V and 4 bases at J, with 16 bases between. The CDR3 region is CSARAANLVYEQYF. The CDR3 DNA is TGCAGTGCTAGGGCGGCGAATCTGGTTTACGAGCAGTACTTC.

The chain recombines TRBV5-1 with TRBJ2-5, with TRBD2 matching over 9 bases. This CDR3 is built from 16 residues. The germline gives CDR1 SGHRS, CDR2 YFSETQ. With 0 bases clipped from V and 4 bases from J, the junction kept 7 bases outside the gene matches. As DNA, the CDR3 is TGCGCCAGCAGCTTGGGTTTTGCGGGAGGGCTAGAGACCCAGTACTTC. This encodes CASSLGFAGGLETQYF.

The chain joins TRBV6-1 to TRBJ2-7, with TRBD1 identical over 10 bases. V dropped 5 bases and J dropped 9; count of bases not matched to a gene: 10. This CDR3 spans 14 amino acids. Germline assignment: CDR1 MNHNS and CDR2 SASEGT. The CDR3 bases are TGTGCCAGCAGTCGACAGGGGGCGCCTCAAGGGCAGTACTTC. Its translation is CASSRQGAPQGQYF.

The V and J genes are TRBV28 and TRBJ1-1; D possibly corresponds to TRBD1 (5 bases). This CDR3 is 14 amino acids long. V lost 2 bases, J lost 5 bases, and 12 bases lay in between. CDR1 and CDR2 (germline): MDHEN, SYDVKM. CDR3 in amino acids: CASSLMGPVTEAFF. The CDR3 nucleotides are TGTGCCAGCAGTTTAATGGGGCCCGTTACTGAAGCTTTCTTT.

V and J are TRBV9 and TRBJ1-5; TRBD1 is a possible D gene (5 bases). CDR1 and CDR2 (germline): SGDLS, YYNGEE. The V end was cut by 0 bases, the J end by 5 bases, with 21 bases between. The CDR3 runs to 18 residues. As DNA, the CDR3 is TGTGCCAGCAGCGTAGGTTATCAGGGTCACCCCCTACATCAGCCCCAGCATTTT. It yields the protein CASSVGYQGHPLHQPQHF.

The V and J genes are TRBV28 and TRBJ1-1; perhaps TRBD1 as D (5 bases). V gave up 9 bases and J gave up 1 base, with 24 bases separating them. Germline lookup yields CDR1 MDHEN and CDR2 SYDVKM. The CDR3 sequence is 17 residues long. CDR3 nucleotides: TGTGCCAGTTGTCCCGGGACCCCCCCGGGGCCGAACACTGAAGCTTTCTTT. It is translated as CASCPGTPPGPNTEAFF.

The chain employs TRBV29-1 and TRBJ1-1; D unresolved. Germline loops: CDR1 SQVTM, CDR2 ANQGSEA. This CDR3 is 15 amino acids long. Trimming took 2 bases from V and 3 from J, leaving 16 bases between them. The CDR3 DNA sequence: TGCAGCGTTGAAACGGGGATTGGGGTGTACACTGAAGCTTTCTTT. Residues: CSVETGIGVYTEAFF. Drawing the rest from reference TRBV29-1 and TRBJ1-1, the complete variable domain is SAVISQKPSRDICQRGTSLTIQCQVDSQVTMMFWYRQQPGQSLTLIATANQGSEATYESGFVIDKFPISRPNLTFSTLTVSNMSPEDSSIYLCSVETGIGVYTEAFFGQGTRLTVV.

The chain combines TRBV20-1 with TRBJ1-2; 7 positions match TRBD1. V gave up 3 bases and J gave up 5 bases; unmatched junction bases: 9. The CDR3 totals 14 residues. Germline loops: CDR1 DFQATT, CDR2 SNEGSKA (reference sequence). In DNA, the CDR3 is TGCAGTGCTAGCATGGAGGGGGCTTGGTATGGCTACACCTTC. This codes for CSASMEGAWYGYTF.

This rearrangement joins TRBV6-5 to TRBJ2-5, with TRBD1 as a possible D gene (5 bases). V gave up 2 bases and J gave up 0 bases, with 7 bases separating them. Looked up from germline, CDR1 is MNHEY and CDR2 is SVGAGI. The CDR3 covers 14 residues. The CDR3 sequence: CASSYGQHQETQYF. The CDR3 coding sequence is TGTGCCAGCAGTTACGGACAACACCAAGAGACCCAGTACTTC.

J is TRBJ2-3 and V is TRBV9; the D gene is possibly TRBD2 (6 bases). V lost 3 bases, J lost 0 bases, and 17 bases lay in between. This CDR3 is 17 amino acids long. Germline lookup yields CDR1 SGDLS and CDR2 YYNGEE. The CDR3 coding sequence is TGTGCCAGCAGCGCCCGCGGAGGGGCATATAGCACAGATACGCAGTATTTT. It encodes CASSARGGAYSTDTQYF.

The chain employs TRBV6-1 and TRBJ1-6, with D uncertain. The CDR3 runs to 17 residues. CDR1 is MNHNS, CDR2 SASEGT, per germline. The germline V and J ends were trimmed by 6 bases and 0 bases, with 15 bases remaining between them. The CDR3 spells CASSSPWVGSYNSPLHF. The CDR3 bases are TGTGCCAGCAGCTCACCCTGGGTGGGCTCCTATAATTCACCCCTCCACTTT.

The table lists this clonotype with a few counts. CDR3 DNA: TGTGCCAGCAGCTTGCGAGCGGGAGGGGTCAACAATGAGCAGTTCTTC. Its protein is CASSLRAGGVNNEQFF. The chain has TRBV7-9 and TRBJ2-1; 10 positions match TRBD2. V lost 3 bases to trimming and J lost 5 bases; unmatched junction nucleotides: 7. Germline V gene data show CDR1 as SEHNR and CDR2 as FQNEAQ (reference sequence). The CDR3 is made up of 16 amino acids.